Below, one T cell receptor (beta chain) is given with its context. The antigen remains unidentified. This specimen comes from a study of liver allograft versus peripheral blood T cells. At the level of the study: Recipients' peripheral blood served as the comparator for T cell receptor repertoires in transplanted livers. Study-wide findings and caveats: Reportedly, the T cell receptor repertoires present inside liver allografts differed from those in peripheral blood.

TCRdb reprocessed the reads with MiXCR, giving one entry per CDR3 protein. The data hold about 16,000 distinct CDR3 sequences, with 22% observed a single time. The junction had 8 bases not matched to a gene; V was cut back by 8 bases and J by 7 bases. CDR3 length equals 13 residues. The germline V gene has CDR1 MDHEN and CDR2 SYDVKM. The clonotype was recovered from a human patient who had a liver transplant. Part of the T cells may come from the graft donor. This chain connects TRBV28 to TRBJ1-2, with 9 positions matching TRBD1. The CDR3 bases are TGTGCCAGCTTCCGGGACAGGGAATCTGGCTACACCTTC. Translating gives CASFRDRESGYTF.